This T cell receptor beta chain was recorded in a study of blood T cell repertoires in COVID-19. Trimming cost V 5 bases and J 9 bases; bases outside gene matches: 11. Germline CDR1 and CDR2: MDHEN and SYDVKM. The CDR3 loop spans 17 amino acids. Clones were sequenced by immunoSEQ multiplex PCR, and TCRdb holds only the in-frame ones, with some missing. The data show 35,000 to 45,000 clones, about 90% seen once. The sequence derives from a man aged 45-60 years with active COVID-19. The V gene is TRBV28, the J gene TRBJ2-1, with TRBD2 matching 15 bases. Material: peripheral blood. CDR3 in DNA: TGTGCCAGCAGTACCAGCGGACTAGCGGGAGGGTTTGGTGAGCAGTTCTTC. Residues: CASSTSGLAGGFGEQFF.